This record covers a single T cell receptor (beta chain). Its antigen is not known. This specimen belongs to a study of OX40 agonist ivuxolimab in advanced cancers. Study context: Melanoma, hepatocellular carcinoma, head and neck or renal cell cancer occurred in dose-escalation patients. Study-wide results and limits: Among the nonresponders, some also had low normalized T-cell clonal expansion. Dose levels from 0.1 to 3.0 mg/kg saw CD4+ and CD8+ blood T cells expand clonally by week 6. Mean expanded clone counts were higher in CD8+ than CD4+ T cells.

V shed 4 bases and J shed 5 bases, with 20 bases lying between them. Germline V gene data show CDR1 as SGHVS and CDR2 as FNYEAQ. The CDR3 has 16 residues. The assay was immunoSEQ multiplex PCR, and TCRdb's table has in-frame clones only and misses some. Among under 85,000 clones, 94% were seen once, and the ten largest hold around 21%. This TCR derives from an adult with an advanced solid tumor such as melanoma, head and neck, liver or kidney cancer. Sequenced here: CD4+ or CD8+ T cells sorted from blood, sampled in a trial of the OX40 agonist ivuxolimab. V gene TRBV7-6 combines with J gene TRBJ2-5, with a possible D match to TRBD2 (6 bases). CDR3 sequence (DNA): TGTGCCAGCAGCTCAATAAACACCGGGACTCGGGAGACCCAGTACTTC. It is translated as CASSSINTGTRETQYF.